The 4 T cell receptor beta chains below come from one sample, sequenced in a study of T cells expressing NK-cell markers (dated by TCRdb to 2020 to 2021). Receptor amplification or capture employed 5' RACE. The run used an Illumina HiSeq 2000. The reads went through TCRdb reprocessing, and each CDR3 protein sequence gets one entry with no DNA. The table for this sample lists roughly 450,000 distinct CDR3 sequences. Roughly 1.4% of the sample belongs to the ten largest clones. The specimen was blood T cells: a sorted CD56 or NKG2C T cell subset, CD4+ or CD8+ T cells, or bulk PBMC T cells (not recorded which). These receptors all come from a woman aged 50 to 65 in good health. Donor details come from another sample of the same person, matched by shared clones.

The CDR3 is CASTRASGNTIYF. The rearrangement uses TRBV7-2 and TRBJ1-3. The CDR3 covers 13 residues. Germline assignment: CDR1 SGHTA and CDR2 FQGNSA.

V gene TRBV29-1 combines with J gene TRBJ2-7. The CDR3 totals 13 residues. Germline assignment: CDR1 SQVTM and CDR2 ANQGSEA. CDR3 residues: CSVIWAGTYEQYF.

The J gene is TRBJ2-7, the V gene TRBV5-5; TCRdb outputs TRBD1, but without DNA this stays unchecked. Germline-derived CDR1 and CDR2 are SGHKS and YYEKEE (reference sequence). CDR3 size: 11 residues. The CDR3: CASSPGREQYF.

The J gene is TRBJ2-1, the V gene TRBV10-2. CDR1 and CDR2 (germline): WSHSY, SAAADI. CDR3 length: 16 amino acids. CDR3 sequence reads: CASSESRVGPYNEQFF.